Described below is a single T cell receptor (beta chain) sequence and its context. Some clones are missing from TCRdb's copy, which holds only in-frame ones; the method was immunoSEQ multiplex PCR. In the table there are about 130,000 clones, 86% of which are singletons. This specimen belongs to a study of T cell responses to AZD1222 COVID-19 vaccine. The clonotype comes from an adult in good health. Specimen: peripheral blood, collected on day 0 of AZD1222 vaccination.

CDR3: CASSYSGSSNQPQHF. CDR3 nucleotide sequence: TGTGCCAGCAGTTACTCGGGCAGTAGCAATCAGCCCCAGCATTTT. The rearrangement uses TRBV6-5 and TRBJ1-5; no reliable D call. CDR1 is MNHEY and CDR2 is SVGAGI in the germline V gene. V lost 0 bases, J lost 0 bases, and 6 bases lay in between. The CDR3 contains 15 residues.